One and the same sample provided the 5 T cell receptor beta chains below, sequenced in a study of blood T cell repertoires in COVID-19. Using immunoSEQ multiplex PCR, the repertoire was profiled, and TCRdb retains in-frame clones only, with some absent. The sample consists of 150,000 to 200,000 clones, around four fifths of them appearing once. Sequences were obtained from peripheral blood. The receptor set was obtained from a woman older than 75 with acute or convalescent COVID-19.

The chain carries TRBV2 and TRBJ2-7; TRBD2 might be the D (7 bases). CDR3 length: 13 amino acids. V was pared by 6 bases and J by 7 bases, with 16 bases between. Germline CDR1 and CDR2: SNHLY and FYNNEI. Here the CDR3 DNA reads TGTGCCAGCAGCGGGGGGTACCAGGGGGAGCAGTACTTC. Its translation is CASSGGYQGEQYF.

The chain has TRBV19 and TRBJ1-2, with D hard to call. CDR3 size: 13 residues. V was cut by 5 bases and J by 4 bases, with 11 bases left in between. Germline assignment: CDR1 LNHDA and CDR2 SQIVND (reference sequence). The CDR3 sequence: CASSGRERYGYTF. DNA for the CDR3: TGTGCCAGTAGTGGGAGGGAGCGCTATGGCTACACCTTC.

The genes are TRBV19 and TRBJ1-6; the D is unclear. The germline V and J ends were trimmed by 1 base and 7 bases, with 8 bases remaining between them. The germline V gene has CDR1 LNHDA and CDR2 SQIVND (reference sequence). The CDR3 spans 14 residues. CDR3 nucleotide sequence: TGTGCCAGTAGTATAGGCAGCGTCAATTCACCCCTCCACTTT. Its protein is CASSIGSVNSPLHF.

The chain employs TRBV5-1 and TRBJ1-2; the D gene is possibly TRBD1 (6 bases). Germline CDR1 is SGHRS and CDR2 is YFSETQ. The V and J ends lost 2 bases and 5 bases respectively, with 13 bases between them. This CDR3 region has 14 residues. CDR3 loop: CASSFGTDSYGYTF. CDR3 in DNA: TGCGCCAGCAGCTTTGGGACGGACAGTTATGGCTACACCTTC.

CDR3 sequence: CAITASGLAGGEQYF. The CDR3 coding sequence is TGTGCCATCACTGCTTCGGGACTAGCGGGAGGTGAGCAGTACTTC. The chain employs TRBV10-3 and TRBJ2-7, with 15 bases that match TRBD2. V lost 7 bases to trimming and J lost 7 bases; unmatched junction nucleotides: 8. The length of the CDR3 is 15 residues. Looked up from germline, CDR1 is ENHRY and CDR2 is SYGVKD.